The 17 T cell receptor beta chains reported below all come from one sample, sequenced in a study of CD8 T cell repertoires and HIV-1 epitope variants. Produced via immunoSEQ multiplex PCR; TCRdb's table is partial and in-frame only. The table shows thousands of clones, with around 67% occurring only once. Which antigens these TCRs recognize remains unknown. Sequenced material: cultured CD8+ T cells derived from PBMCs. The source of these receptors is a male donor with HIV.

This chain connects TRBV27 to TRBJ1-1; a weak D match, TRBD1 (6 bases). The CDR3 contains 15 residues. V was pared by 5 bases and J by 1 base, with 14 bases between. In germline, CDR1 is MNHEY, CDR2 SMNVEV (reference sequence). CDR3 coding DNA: TGTGCCAGCAGTCCCCGGACAGAGACGAACACTGAAGCTTTCTTT. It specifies CASSPRTETNTEAFF.

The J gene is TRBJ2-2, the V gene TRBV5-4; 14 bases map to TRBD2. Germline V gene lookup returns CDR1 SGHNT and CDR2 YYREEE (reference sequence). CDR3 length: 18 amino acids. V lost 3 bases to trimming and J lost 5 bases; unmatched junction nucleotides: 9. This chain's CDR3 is CASSWPGLAGEGTGELFF. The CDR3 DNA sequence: TGTGCCAGCAGCTGGCCGGGACTAGCGGGAGAGGGGACCGGGGAGCTGTTTTTT. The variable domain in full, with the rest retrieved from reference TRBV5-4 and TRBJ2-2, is ETGVTQSPTHLIKTRGQQVTLRCSSQSGHNTVSWYQQALGQGPQFIFQYYREEENGRGNFPPRFSGLQFPNYSSELNVNALELDDSALYLCASSWPGLAGEGTGELFFGEGSRLTVL.

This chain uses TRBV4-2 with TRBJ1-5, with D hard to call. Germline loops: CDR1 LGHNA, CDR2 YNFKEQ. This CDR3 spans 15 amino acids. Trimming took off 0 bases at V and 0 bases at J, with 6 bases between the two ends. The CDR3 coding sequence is TGTGCCAGCAGCCAAGATGAGGGTAGCAATCAGCCCCAGCATTTT. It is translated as CASSQDEGSNQPQHF.

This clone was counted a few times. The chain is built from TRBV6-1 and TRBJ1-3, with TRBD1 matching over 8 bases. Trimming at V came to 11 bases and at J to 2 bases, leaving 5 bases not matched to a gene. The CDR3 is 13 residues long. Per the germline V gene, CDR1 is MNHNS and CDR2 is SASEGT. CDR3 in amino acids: CAALTGAGNTIYF. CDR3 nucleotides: TGTGCCGCCTTGACAGGGGCTGGAAACACCATATATTTT.

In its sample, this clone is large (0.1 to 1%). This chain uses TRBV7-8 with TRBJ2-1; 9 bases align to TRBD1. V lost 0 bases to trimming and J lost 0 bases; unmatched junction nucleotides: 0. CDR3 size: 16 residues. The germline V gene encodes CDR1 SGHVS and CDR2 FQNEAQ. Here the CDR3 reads CASSLAGQGSYNEQFF. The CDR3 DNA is TGTGCCAGCAGCTTAGCGGGACAGGGCTCCTACAATGAGCAGTTCTTC.

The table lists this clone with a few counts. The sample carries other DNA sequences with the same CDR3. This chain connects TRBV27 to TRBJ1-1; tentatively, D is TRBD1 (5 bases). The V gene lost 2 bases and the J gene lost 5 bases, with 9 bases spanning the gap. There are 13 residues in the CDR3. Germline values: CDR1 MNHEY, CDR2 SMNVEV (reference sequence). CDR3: CASSLGGGTEAFF. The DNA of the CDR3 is TGTGCCAGCAGTTTAGGGGGAGGGACTGAAGCTTTCTTT.

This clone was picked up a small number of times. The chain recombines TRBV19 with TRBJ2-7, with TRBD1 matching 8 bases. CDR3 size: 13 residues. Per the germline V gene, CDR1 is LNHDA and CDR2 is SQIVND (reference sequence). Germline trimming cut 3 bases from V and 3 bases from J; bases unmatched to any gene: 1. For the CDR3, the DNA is TGTGCCAGTAGTATTGGACAGGGCTACGAGCAGTACTTC. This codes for CASSIGQGYEQYF.

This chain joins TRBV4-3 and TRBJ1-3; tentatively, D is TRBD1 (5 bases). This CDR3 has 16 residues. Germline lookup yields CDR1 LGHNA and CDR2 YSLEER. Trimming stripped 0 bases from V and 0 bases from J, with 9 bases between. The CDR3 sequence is CASSQEWGDSGNTIYF. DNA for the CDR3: TGCGCCAGCAGCCAAGAATGGGGGGACTCTGGAAACACCATATATTTT.

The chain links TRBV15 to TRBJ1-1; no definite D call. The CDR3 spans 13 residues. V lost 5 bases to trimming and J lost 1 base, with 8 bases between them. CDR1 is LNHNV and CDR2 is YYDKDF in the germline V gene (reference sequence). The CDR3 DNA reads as TGTGCCACCAGCCAACAGCCGAACACTGAAGCTTTCTTT. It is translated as CATSQQPNTEAFF.

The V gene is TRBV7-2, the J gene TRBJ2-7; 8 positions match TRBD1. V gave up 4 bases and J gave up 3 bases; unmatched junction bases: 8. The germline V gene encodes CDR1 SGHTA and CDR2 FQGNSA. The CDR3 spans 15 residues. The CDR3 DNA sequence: TGTGCCAGCAGCTCAAGGACAGGGATCGTCTACGAGCAGTACTTC. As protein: CASSSRTGIVYEQYF.

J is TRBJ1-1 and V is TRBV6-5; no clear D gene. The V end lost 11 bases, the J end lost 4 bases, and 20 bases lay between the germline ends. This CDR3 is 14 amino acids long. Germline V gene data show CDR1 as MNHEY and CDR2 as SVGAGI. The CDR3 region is CAPRSVSLGTEAFF. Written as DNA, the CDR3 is TGTGCCCCCAGATCTGTGTCTTTGGGCACTGAAGCTTTCTTT.

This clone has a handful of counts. The CDR3 here is CASSRTPEGNEQYF. The DNA of the CDR3 is TGCGCCAGCAGCCGCACCCCGGAGGGTAACGAGCAGTACTTC. This sequence joins TRBV5-1 and TRBJ2-7; perhaps TRBD2 as D (6 bases). The CDR3 consists of 14 residues. V was cut by 4 bases and J by 5 bases, with 16 bases left in between. CDR1 is SGHRS, CDR2 YFSETQ, per germline.

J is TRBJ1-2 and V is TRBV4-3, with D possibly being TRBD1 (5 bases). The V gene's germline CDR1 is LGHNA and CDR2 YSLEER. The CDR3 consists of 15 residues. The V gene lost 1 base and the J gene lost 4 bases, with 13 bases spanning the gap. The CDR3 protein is CASSQGLGTSYGYTF. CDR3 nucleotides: TGCGCCAGCAGCCAAGGTCTCGGGACTTCCTATGGCTACACCTTC.

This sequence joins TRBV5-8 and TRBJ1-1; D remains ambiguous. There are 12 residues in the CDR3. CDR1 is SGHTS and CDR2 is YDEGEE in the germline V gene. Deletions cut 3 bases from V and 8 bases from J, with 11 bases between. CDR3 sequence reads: CASSSWTREAFF. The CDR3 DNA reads TGTGCCAGCAGCTCCTGGACTCGAGAAGCTTTCTTT.

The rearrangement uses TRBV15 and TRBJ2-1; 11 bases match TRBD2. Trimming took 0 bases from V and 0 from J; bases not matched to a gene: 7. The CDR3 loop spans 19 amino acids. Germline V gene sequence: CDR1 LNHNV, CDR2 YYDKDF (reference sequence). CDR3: CATSRDRLAGGSSYNEQFF. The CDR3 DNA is TGTGCCACCAGCAGAGATCGGCTAGCGGGGGGAAGCTCCTACAATGAGCAGTTCTTC.

Here the CDR3 DNA reads TGTGCCAGCAGTTCCCCAGGGGCCGCCGGGGAGCTGTTTTTT. This translates into CASSSPGAAGELFF. The rearrangement joins TRBV6-5 to TRBJ2-2; maybe TRBD1 (6 bases). CDR1 is MNHEY and CDR2 is SVGAGI in the germline V gene. The V end was cut by 4 bases, the J end by 6 bases, with 12 bases between. CDR3 size: 14 residues.

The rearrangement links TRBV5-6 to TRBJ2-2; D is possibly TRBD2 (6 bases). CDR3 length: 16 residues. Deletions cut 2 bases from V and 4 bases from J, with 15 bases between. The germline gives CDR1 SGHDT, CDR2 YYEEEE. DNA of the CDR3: TGTGCCAGCAGCTTCGAACCGTGGGAGGCCACCGGGGAGCTGTTTTTT. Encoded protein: CASSFEPWEATGELFF.